These 9 T cell receptor beta chains share one sample of origin, sequenced in a study of spatial heterogeneity in lung cancer. Study findings and constraints: Counts of expanded intratumoral alpha and beta TCRs tracked tumor mutation counts.

Specified time point: sample taken at primary tumor resection. TCRdb called the 5' RACE reads again in MiXCR, with one record for every CDR3 protein. This table has 17,000 or so distinct CDR3 sequences, under 7% appearing once. Their antigens remain unidentified. Sequences were derived from lung tumor tissue, sampled at surgery. The receptors shown here come from a female donor with early-stage non-small cell lung cancer.

This clonotype was detected ten times or more. The gene calls are TRBV27 and TRBJ2-7, with 7 bases identical to TRBD1. The V gene end was trimmed by 6 bases and the J gene end by 5 bases; junction bases not matched to a gene: 7. Germline V gives CDR1 MNHEY, CDR2 SMNVEV (reference sequence). The CDR3 loop spans 13 amino acids. The CDR3 protein is CASRRSTGNEQYF. The CDR3 coding sequence is TGTGCCAGCAGGAGATCGACAGGGAACGAGCAGTACTTC.

This clonotype is deemed medium-sized. J is TRBJ1-3 and V is TRBV27; D is unresolved. Per germline, CDR1 MNHEY and CDR2 SMNVEV (reference sequence). The V and J ends lost 0 bases and 0 bases respectively, with 6 bases between them. This CDR3 has 15 residues. The CDR3 loop reads CASSLSGSSGNTIYF. The CDR3 bases are TGTGCCAGCAGTTTATCGGGGTCCTCTGGAAACACCATATATTTT.

The table lists this clonotype with many counts. This chain uses TRBV4-1 with TRBJ2-2; 9 positions agree with TRBD2. Germline V gene data show CDR1 as MGHRA and CDR2 as YSYEKL. CDR3 size: 16 residues. The junction had 2 bases not matched to a gene; V was cut back by 3 bases and J by 0 bases. The CDR3 is CASSHPSGTNTGELFF. The DNA for the CDR3 is TGCGCCAGCAGCCACCCTAGCGGGACGAACACCGGGGAGCTGTTTTTT.

This clonotype was counted at least ten times. The chain is built from TRBV6-1 and TRBJ2-3, with 7 bases identical to TRBD1. Per the germline V gene, CDR1 is MNHNS and CDR2 is SASEGT. CDR3 size: 15 residues. The V gene end was trimmed by 7 bases and the J gene end by 2 bases; junction bases not matched to a gene: 9. CDR3 DNA sequence: TGTGCCAGCAACCGACAGGGACAGTTCACAGATACGCAGTATTTT. Amino acid sequence: CASNRQGQFTDTQYF.

This clonotype was observed many times. This chain uses TRBV10-3 with TRBJ1-1; TRBD1 matches 9 bases. Germline lookup yields CDR1 ENHRY and CDR2 SYGVKD. V trimming: 7 bases; J trimming: 6 bases; junction bases outside the gene matches: 9. This CDR3 region has 14 residues. The CDR3: CAIKDGQGRPEAFF. In DNA, the CDR3 is TGTGCCATCAAGGATGGACAGGGGAGGCCTGAAGCTTTCTTT.

This clonotype has ten or more counts. The V gene is TRBV20-1, the J gene TRBJ1-2; D call uncertain. The V gene lost 4 bases and the J gene lost 8 bases, with 23 bases spanning the gap. Per the germline V gene, CDR1 is DFQATT and CDR2 is SNEGSKA (reference sequence). The CDR3 covers 15 residues. CDR3 residues: CSATMPLTGTGGYTF. The CDR3 DNA is TGCAGTGCTACCATGCCCCTAACCGGTACGGGGGGCTACACCTTC.

This clonotype was picked up many times. The CDR3, as DNA: TGTGCCAGCAGCCAAGCCTCTGGGGCCAACGTCCTGACTTTC. The encoded protein is CASSQASGANVLTF. This rearrangement joins TRBV3-1 to TRBJ2-6; D gene uncertain. The germline V gene encodes CDR1 LGHDT and CDR2 YNNKEL (reference sequence). This CDR3 is built from 14 residues. Deletions cut 1 base from V and 0 bases from J, with 1 base between.

This clonotype was observed a handful of times. V gene TRBV6-6 combines with J gene TRBJ2-2, with D perhaps TRBD1 (5 bases). This CDR3 has 15 residues. V dropped 0 bases and J dropped 3 bases, with 8 bases sitting between them. From germline, CDR1 is MNHNY and CDR2 SVGAGI (reference sequence). The CDR3 DNA reads as TGTGCCAGCAGTTACTCGTTGACAGACACCGGGGAGCTGTTTTTT. Translating it yields CASSYSLTDTGELFF.

Comment on this clonotype: This may come from a read error, since a much larger clone is one base off. The conserved final phenylalanine or tryptophan is absent from the CDR3, which likely points to a read error. Written as DNA, the CDR3 is TGCAGTGCTAGGGGTAGCGGGAGATCAAACAATGAGCAGTTCATC. It translates to CSARGSGRSNNEQFI. This chain joins TRBV20-1 and TRBJ2-1; 9 bases are shared with TRBD2. V lost 3 bases and J lost 5; bases outside the gene matches: 8. Per germline, CDR1 DFQATT and CDR2 SNEGSKA (reference sequence). There are 15 residues in the CDR3.